A single sample gave rise to the 3 T cell receptor beta chains below, sequenced in a study of blood T cell repertoires in COVID-19. The method was immunoSEQ multiplex PCR; TCRdb's version includes in-frame clones alone and lacks a portion of them. This table has approximately 170,000 clones, about 85% appearing once. The sample taken for sequencing was peripheral blood. These TCRs come from a man in his 70s who had recovered from COVID-19.

The rearrangement joins TRBV30 to TRBJ2-7; 9 bases line up with TRBD2. Germline V gene sequence: CDR1 GTSNPN, CDR2 SVGIG (reference sequence). The V segment lost 1 base and the J segment 6 bases; nucleotides outside the gene matches: 10. The CDR3 totals 15 residues. CDR3 sequence: CAWSAGLALRSEQYF. DNA of the CDR3: TGTGCCTGGAGTGCCGGACTAGCGCTCCGGAGCGAGCAGTACTTC.

This clone has just one count. The gene calls are TRBV5-4 and TRBJ2-1; TRBD2 agrees at 13 bases. Germline loops: CDR1 SGHNT, CDR2 YYREEE (reference sequence). This CDR3 has 14 amino acids. V shed 4 bases, J shed 7 bases, and the junction held 2 bases outside the gene matches. CDR3 loop: CASSRTSGSNEQFF. Here the CDR3 DNA reads TGTGCCAGCAGCCGGACTAGCGGGAGTAATGAGCAGTTCTTC.

This clone came up a few times. V is TRBV19 and J is TRBJ1-4; D is possibly TRBD1 (6 bases). The CDR3 length is 16 residues. Germline V CDR1 and CDR2: LNHDA, SQIVND (reference sequence). V was pared by 6 bases and J by 4 bases, with 18 bases between. CDR3: CASSSGPDSVNEKLFF. CDR3 nucleotide sequence: TGTGCCAGTAGCAGCGGTCCGGACAGCGTTAATGAAAAACTGTTTTTT.